These T cell receptor beta chains were read from a single sample in a study of blood T cell repertoires in COVID-19. Assay: immunoSEQ multiplex PCR; the TCRdb copy retains only in-frame clones and omits some. The data contain a few hundred thousand clones, around nine tenths of them seen just once; the ten biggest clones take up about 9.8%. The source material was peripheral blood. These receptors all come from a middle-aged man who had recovered from COVID-19. CDR3s leave out the opening cysteine and the closing phenylalanine or tryptophan. D genes are given only for firm matches.

J,V,D,CDR3
TRBJ2-5,TRBV15,TRBD1,ATSRGQGVQETQY
TRBJ2-7,TRBV2,-,ASSADSMPGYEQY
TRBJ2-1,TRBV3-1/TRBV3-2,TRBD2,ASSQAGGGDEQF
TRBJ1-5,TRBV11-2,TRBD1,ASSLGDRGHQPQH
TRBJ2-1,TRBV12-3/TRBV12-4,-,ASSPPNTDEQF
TRBJ1-6,TRBV6-2/TRBV6-3,-,ASSLVTGWTNSPLH
TRBJ2-5,TRBV20-1,TRBD2,SASLAVQETQY
TRBJ2-3,TRBV4-1,TRBD2,ASSQEGIAGGPGDTQY
TRBJ2-7,TRBV18,TRBD2,ASSPYAGGYEQY
TRBJ1-3,TRBV7-3,-,ASSDALGGRDTIY
TRBJ2-1,TRBV12-5,-,ASGLSRGSSYNEQF
TRBJ2-3,TRBV6-2/TRBV6-3,-,ASSYSQAADTQY
TRBJ1-2,TRBV5-4,-,ASSLAGEGDYGYT
TRBJ1-2,TRBV12-3/TRBV12-4,-,ASSLRQSRGYT
TRBJ2-7,TRBV14,-,ASRLGGAEQY
TRBJ2-2,TRBV10-3,TRBD2,AIRAGAGNTGELF
TRBJ1-2,TRBV14,TRBD1,ASSHRGSSGYGYT
TRBJ2-1,TRBV19,-,ASSIGGPLEQF
TRBJ2-1,TRBV6-6,-,ASSYSPASSYNEQF
TRBJ2-7,TRBV18,-,ASSPLGTAGEVEQY
TRBJ1-2,TRBV6-6,-,ASSSGTLNYGYT
TRBJ2-7,TRBV6-5,-,ASGRDASYEQY
TRBJ1-1,TRBV25-1,-,ASRGTIRTEAF
TRBJ2-5,TRBV19,TRBD2,ASSIRTGLAIETQY
TRBJ1-1,TRBV12-3/TRBV12-4,-,ASRLRQSTEAF
TRBJ2-2,TRBV3-1/TRBV3-2,TRBD2,ASSQLTSGGALPNTGELF
TRBJ2-3,TRBV20-1,TRBD1,SAWDRGTQY
TRBJ1-1,TRBV7-9,TRBD1,ASSRPTGGDAEAF
TRBJ1-2,TRBV6-5,TRBD1,ASSSGQGGYT
TRBJ2-2,TRBV10-1,-,ASSENRYGEDTGELF
TRBJ2-7,TRBV7-6,TRBD1,ASSLAPGTGRDEQY
TRBJ1-1,TRBV27,TRBD1,ASSRAAGTVSF
TRBJ1-3,TRBV5-4,-,ASSSRGRRSGNTIY
TRBJ2-5,TRBV7-2,TRBD1,ASSLAGATGGTQY
TRBJ2-1,TRBV6-2/TRBV6-3,TRBD2,ASSYGTRGNEQF